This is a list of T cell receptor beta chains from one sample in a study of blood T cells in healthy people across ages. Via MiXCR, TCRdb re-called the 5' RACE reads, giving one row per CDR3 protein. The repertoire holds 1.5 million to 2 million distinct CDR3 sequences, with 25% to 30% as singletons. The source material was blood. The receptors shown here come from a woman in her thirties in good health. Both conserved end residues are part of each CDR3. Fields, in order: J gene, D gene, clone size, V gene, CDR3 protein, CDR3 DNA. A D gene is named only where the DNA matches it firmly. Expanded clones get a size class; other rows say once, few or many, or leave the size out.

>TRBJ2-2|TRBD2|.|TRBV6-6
CASSLSGGGADTGELFF
TGTGCCAGCAGTTTGTCCGGCGGGGGGGCCGACACCGGGGAGCTGTTTTTT
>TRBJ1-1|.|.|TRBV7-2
CASSFREVTEAFF
TGTGCCAGCAGCTTCAGGGAGGTCACTGAAGCTTTCTTT
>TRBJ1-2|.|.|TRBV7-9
CASSFYSVNYGYTF
TGTGCCAGCAGCTTTTACAGTGTAAACTATGGCTACACCTTC
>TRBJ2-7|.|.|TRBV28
CASLQGGDYEQYF
TGTGCCAGTCTTCAGGGGGGGGATTACGAGCAGTACTTC
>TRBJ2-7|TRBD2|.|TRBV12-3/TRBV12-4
CASSPSGDNYEQYF
TGTGCCAGCAGTCCTAGCGGGGACAACTACGAGCAGTACTTC
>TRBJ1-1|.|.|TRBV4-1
CASSHAWDPEGAFF
TGCGCCAGCAGCCACGCTTGGGACCCCGAGGGAGCTTTCTTT
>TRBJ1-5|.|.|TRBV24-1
CAIWGYTRNQPQHF
TGTGCCATTTGGGGGTACACGCGCAATCAGCCCCAGCATTTT
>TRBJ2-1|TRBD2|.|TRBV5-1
CASSPSGSGNEQFF
TGCGCCAGCAGCCCTAGCGGGAGCGGTAATGAGCAGTTCTTC
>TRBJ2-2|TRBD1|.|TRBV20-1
CSASQGAGTGELFF
TGCAGTGCTTCACAGGGGGCGGGCACCGGGGAGCTGTTTTTT
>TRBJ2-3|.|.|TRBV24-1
CATSETSGTDTQYF
TGTGCCACCAGTGAAACCTCAGGAACAGATACGCAGTATTTT
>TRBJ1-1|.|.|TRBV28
CASRSSDTEAFF
TGTGCCAGCAGGAGCTCCGACACTGAAGCTTTCTTT
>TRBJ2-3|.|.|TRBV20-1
CSAPDITDTQYF
TGCAGTGCGCCGGACATCACAGATACGCAGTATTTT
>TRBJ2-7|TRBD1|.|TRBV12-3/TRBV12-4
CASQLQGYEQYF
TGTGCCAGCCAATTACAGGGGTACGAGCAGTACTTC
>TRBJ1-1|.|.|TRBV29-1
CSVEEATNTEAFF
TGCAGCGTTGAGGAGGCCACGAACACTGAAGCTTTCTTT
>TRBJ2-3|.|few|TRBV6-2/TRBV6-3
CASRSLRDTTDTQYF
TGTGCCAGCAGAAGCCTCCGGGATACAACAGATACGCAGTATTTT
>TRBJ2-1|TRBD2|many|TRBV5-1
CASSWDPSGRSPGEQFF
TGCGCCAGCAGCTGGGACCCTAGCGGGAGGTCCCCTGGGGAGCAGTTCTTC
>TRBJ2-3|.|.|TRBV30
CAWNGDGITDTQYF
TGTGCCTGGAATGGGGACGGGATCACAGATACGCAGTATTTT
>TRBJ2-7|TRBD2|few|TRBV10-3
CAISLTSGGGSYEQYF
TGTGCCATCAGTTTGACTAGCGGGGGGGGTAGTTACGAGCAGTACTTC
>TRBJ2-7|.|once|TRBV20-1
CSARVGSAYNEQYF
TGCAGTGCTAGAGTCGGTTCGGCTTACAATGAGCAGTACTTC
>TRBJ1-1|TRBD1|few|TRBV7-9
CARSLAGGHTEAFF
TGTGCCCGCAGCTTAGCAGGGGGCCACACTGAAGCTTTCTTT
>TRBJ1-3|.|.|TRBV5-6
CASSWWGRSSGNTIYF
TGTGCCAGCAGCTGGTGGGGGAGATCCTCTGGAAACACCATATATTTT
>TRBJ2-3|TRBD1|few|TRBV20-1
CSSYDRGRVDTQYF
TGCAGTTCGTACGACAGGGGGCGAGTAGATACGCAGTATTTT